This TCR beta chain is from a study of blood T cell repertoires in COVID-19 (dated by TCRdb to 2018 to 2020). With respect to the entire study: Collaborator samples came from the United States, Italy and Spain and covered acute and convalescent phases of COVID-19. Samples were obtained from the ongoing ImmuneRACE study (first 160 participants) and from roughly 1,300 subjects provided by 6 global collaborators. Sample metadata almost always included a de-identified subject ID, COVID-19 status, age in years and sex. Where available, HLA class I and class II types were obtained from metadata supplied by the sample provider rather than from assay-based typing. The repertoires were released in a freely available public database intended as a resource for research on the immune response to SARS-CoV-2. Subjects who had been exposed to COVID-19, were actively infected with it, or had recovered from it provided the deeply sampled blood TCRbeta repertoires that made up the dataset. The material from the prospective study consisted of cDNA or gDNA derived from T cells, B-cell-depleted T cells, or PBMCs. Findings and caveats that apply to the study as a whole: The amount of clinical and demographic metadata varied by source and participant and was provided uncurated.

CDR1 and CDR2 (SGHAT, FQDESV) derive from the germline V gene (reference sequence). The junction carries 14 bases between V and J, which are trimmed by 5 bases and 7 bases respectively. Measured from the cysteine to the phenylalanine, the CDR3 is 14 residues long. Kept here is only the CDR3 DNA, which spans 42 bases and is read in frame from base 1. Regarding this clone: Its antigen remains unidentified. The record has no base qualities; no much larger clone is one base away.

TCRbeta CDR3 regions were amplified from genomic DNA by means of the immunoSEQ Assay, a bias-controlled multiplex PCR. Processing in the source paper ran as follows. The number of nucleated cells in each sample was estimated by amplification of reference gene primers within the assay. To quantify the absolute abundance of each unique TCRbeta CDR3 rearrangement, sequence reads were collapsed and filtered. For each sample, productive Simpson clonality was calculated as the square root of Simpson's diversity index over productive rearrangements. In its TCRdb copy, this immuneACCESS table keeps in-frame sequences only and misses some clones. Where compared with another copy, unresolved V genes explain less than half of these, and the others have no known cause. V, J and clone size derive from that table, while D and trimming were established from the DNA sequence. This sample has some 70,000 clones in its table, and around 87% of those were observed once. The top ten clonotypes cover approximately 8.3% of the sample.

Whole blood was collected in K2EDTA tubes by collaborating institutions according to the institutions' own protocols. Collaborator samples were shipped for TCRbeta analysis as frozen whole blood, isolated PBMCs, or DNA extracted from either sample type. The source is a man in his fifties or sixties with active COVID-19. The chain is made from TRBV11-1 and TRBJ2-2, and perhaps TRBD2 as D gene, on 6 matching bases. Sequencing was done on a sample of peripheral blood. The DNA reads as follows: TGTGCCAGCAGCACCCGGAGGGCTGGCGGGGAGCTGTTTTTT. It is translated as CASSTRRAGGELFF.